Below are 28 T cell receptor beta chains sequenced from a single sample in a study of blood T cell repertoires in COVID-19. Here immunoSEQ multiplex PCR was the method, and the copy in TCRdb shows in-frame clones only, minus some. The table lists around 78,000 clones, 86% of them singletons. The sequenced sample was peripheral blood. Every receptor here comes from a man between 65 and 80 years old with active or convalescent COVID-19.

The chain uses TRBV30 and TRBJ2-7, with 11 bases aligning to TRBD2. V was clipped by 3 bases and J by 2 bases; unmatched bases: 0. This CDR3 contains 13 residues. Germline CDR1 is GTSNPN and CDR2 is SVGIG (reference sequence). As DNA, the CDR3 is TGTGCCTGGAGGGGACTAGCGGCCTACGAGCAGTACTTC. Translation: CAWRGLAAYEQYF.

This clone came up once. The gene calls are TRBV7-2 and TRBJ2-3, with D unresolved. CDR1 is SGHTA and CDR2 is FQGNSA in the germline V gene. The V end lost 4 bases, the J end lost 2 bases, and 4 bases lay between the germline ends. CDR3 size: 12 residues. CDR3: CASSSFTDTQYF. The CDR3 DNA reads TGTGCCAGCAGCTCCTTCACAGATACGCAGTATTTT.

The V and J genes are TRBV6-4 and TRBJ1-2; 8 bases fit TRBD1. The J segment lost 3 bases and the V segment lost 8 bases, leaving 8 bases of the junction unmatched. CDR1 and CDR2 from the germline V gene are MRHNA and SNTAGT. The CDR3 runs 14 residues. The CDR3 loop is CASSRGQGDYGYTF. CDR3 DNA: TGTGCCAGCTCCCGTGGACAGGGAGACTATGGCTACACCTTC.

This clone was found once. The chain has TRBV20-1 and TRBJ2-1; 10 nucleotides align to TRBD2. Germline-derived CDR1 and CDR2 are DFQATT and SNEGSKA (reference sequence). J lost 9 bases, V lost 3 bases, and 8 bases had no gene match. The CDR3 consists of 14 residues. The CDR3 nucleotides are TGCAGTGCTAGTGCTAGCGGGAGCGTGGGTGAGCAGTTCTTC. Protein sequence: CSASASGSVGEQFF.

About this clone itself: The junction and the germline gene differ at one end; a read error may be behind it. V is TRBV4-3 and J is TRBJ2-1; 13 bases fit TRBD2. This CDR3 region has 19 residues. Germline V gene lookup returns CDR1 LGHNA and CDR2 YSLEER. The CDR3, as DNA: TGCGCCAGCAGCCAAGGGGGACTAGCGGGGAGACAGGCCTACGATGAGCAGTTCTTC. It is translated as CASSQGGLAGRQAYDEQFF.

The CDR3 loop reads CASSERTGINYGYTF. The CDR3, as DNA: TGTGCCAGCAGTGAGCGGACAGGCATTAACTATGGCTACACCTTC. The chain has TRBV2 and TRBJ1-2, with 7 bases matching TRBD1. CDR1 SNHLY and CDR2 FYNNEI come from the germline V gene. The CDR3 totals 15 residues. V was clipped by 3 bases and J by 1 base; unmatched bases: 5.

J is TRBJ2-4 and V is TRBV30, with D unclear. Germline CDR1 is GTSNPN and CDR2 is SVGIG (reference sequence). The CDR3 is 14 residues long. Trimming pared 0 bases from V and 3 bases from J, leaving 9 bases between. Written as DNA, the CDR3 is TGTGCCTGGAGTGTCCGGTCCGGCAAAAACATTCAGTACTTC. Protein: CAWSVRSGKNIQYF.

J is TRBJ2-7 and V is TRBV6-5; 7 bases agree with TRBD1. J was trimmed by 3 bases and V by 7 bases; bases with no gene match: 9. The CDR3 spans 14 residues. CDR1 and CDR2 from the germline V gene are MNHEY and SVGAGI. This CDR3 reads CASIIGAGGYEQYF. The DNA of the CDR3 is TGTGCCAGCATCATAGGGGCAGGGGGCTACGAGCAGTACTTC.

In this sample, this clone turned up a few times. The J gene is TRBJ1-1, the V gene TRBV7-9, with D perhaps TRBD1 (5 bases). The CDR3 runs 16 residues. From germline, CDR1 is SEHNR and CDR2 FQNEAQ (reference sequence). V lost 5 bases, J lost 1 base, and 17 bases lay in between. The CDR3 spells CASSRTLTGKNTEAFF. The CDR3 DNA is TGTGCCAGCAGCCGTACCCTAACAGGAAAGAACACTGAAGCTTTCTTT.

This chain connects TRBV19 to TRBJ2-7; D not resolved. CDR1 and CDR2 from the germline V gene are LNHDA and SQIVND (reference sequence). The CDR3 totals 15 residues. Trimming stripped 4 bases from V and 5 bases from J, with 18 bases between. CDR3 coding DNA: TGTGCCAGTAGTACCCAATCCATCGACAACCACGAGCAGTACTTC. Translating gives CASSTQSIDNHEQYF.

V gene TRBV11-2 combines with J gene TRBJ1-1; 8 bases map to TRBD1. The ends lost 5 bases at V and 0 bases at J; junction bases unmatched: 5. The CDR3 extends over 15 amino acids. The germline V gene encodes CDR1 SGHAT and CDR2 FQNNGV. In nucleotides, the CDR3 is TGTGCCAGCAGCCGACAGGGGCCGATGAACACTGAAGCTTTCTTT. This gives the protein CASSRQGPMNTEAFF.

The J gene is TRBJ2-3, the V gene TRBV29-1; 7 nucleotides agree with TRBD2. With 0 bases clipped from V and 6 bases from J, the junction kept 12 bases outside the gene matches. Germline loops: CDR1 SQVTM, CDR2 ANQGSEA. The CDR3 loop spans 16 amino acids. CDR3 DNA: TGCAGCGTTGAAGATCGGAGTTGGGGGGGAGGGGATACGCAGTATTTT. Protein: CSVEDRSWGGGDTQYF.

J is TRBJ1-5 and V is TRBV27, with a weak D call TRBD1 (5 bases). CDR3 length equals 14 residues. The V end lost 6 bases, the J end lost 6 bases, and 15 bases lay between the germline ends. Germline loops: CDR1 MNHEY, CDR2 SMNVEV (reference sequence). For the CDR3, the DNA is TGTGCCAGCAGAAGGCTAGGGGATTTTCAGCCCCAGCATTTT. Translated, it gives CASRRLGDFQPQHF.

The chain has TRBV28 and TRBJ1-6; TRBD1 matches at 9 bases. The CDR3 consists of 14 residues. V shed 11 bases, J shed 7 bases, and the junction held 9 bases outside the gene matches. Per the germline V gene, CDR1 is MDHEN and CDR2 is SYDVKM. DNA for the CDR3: TGTGCCGGCACGTCCGGGACAGGGAATTCACCCCTCCACTTT. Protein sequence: CAGTSGTGNSPLHF. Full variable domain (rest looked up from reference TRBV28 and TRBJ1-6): DVKVTQSSRYLVKRTGEKVFLECVQDMDHENMFWYRQDPGLGLRLIYFSYDVKMKEKGDIPEGYSVSREKKERFSLILESASTNQTSMYLCAGTSGTGNSPLHFGNGTRLTVT.

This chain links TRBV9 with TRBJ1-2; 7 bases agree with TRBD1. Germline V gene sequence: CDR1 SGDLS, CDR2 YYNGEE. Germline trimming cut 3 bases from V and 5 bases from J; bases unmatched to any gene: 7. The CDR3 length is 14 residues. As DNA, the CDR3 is TGTGCCAGCAGCGAGGGGGGACAGTTTTATGGCTACACCTTC. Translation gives CASSEGGQFYGYTF.

The CDR3 DNA reads as TGTGCCAGCTCACCTCCAGGGGCCCCTGGAAACACCATATATTTT. This codes for CASSPPGAPGNTIYF. The chain combines TRBV18 with TRBJ1-3; D perhaps matches TRBD1 (6 bases). The CDR3 has 15 residues. Trimming left V 3 bases short and J 2 bases short, with 11 bases between. The V gene's germline CDR1 is KGHSH and CDR2 LQKENI.

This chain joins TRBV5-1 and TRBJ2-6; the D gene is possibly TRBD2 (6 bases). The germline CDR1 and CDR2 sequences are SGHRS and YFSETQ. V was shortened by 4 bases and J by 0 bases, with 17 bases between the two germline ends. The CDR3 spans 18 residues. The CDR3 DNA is TGCGCCAGCAGCGGAGGGCAGCTAAGGGCCTCTGGGGCCAACGTCCTGACTTTC. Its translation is CASSGGQLRASGANVLTF. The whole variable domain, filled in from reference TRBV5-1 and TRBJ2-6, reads KAGVTQTPRYLIKTRGQQVTLSCSPISGHRSVSWYQQTPGQGLQFLFEYFSETQRNKGNFPGRFSGRQFSNSRSEMNVSTLELGDSALYLCASSGGQLRASGANVLTFGAGSRLTVL.

The CDR3 spells CASSLRGPTNEKLFF. In nucleotides, the CDR3 is TGTGCCAGCAGCTTAAGGGGGCCAACTAATGAAAAACTGTTTTTT. The chain recombines TRBV7-9 with TRBJ1-4, with TRBD1 matching 7 bases. The CDR3 is 15 amino acids. V gave up 2 bases and J gave up 0 bases; unmatched junction bases: 0. Germline CDR1 is SEHNR and CDR2 is FQNEAQ (reference sequence).

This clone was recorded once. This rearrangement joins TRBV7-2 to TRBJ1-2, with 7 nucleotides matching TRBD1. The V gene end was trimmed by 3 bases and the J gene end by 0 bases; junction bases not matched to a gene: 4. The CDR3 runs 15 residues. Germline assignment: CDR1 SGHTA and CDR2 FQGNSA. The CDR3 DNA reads TGTGCCAGCAGCTTGTCGGGACAGACTAACTATGGCTACACCTTC. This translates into CASSLSGQTNYGYTF.

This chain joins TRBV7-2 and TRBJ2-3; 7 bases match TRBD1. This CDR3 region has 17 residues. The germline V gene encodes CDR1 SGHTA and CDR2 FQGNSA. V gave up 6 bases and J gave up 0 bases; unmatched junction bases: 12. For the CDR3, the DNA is TGTGCCAGCAGACAGACAGGGCGTCAGGTTAGCACAGATACGCAGTATTTT. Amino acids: CASRQTGRQVSTDTQYF.

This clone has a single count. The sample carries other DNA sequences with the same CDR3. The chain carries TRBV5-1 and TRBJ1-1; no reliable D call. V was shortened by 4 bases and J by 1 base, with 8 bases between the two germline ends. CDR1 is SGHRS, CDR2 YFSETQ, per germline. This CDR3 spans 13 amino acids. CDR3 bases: TGCGCCAGCAGCCTCTCTTCGAACACTGAAGCTTTCTTT. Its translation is CASSLSSNTEAFF.

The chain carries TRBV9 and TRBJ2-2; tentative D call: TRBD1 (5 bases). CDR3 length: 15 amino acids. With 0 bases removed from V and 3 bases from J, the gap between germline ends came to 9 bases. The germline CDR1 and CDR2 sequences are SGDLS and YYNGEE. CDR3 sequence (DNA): TGTGCCAGCAGCGTAGCCACAGGTTACACCGGGGAGCTGTTTTTT. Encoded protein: CASSVATGYTGELFF.

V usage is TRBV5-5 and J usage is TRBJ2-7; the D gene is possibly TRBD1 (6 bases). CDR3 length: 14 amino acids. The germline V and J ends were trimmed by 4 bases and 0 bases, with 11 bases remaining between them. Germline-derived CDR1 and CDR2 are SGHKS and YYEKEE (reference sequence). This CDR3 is CASSARTDSYEQYF. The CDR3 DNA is TGTGCCAGCAGCGCCCGGACAGACTCCTACGAGCAGTACTTC.

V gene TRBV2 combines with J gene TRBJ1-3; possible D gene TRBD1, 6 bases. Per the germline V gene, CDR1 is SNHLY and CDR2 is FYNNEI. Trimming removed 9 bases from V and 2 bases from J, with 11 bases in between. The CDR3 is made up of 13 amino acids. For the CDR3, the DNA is TGTGCCAGTCAGGGGCAAGCTGGAAACACCATATATTTT. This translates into CASQGQAGNTIYF. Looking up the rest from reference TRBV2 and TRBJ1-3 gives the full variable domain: EPEVTQTPSHQVTQMGQEVILRCVPISNHLYFYWYRQILGQKVEFLVSFYNNEISEKSEIFDDQFSVERPDGSNFTLKIRSTKLEDSAMYFCASQGQAGNTIYFGEGSWLTVV.

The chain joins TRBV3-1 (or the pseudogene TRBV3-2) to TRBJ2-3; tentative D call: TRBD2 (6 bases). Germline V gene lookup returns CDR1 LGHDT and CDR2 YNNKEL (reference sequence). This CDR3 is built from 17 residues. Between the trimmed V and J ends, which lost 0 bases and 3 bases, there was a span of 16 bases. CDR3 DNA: TGTGCCAGCAGCCAAGAGGGGGGAGGAGTGGGAACAGATACGCAGTATTTT. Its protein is CASSQEGGGVGTDTQYF.

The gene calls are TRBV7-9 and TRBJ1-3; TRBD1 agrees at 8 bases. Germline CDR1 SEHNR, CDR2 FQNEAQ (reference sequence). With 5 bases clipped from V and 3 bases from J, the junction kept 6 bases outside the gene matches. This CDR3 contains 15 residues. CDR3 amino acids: CASSPIDRGGNTIYF. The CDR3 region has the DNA TGTGCCAGCAGCCCAATTGACAGGGGTGGAAACACCATATATTTT.

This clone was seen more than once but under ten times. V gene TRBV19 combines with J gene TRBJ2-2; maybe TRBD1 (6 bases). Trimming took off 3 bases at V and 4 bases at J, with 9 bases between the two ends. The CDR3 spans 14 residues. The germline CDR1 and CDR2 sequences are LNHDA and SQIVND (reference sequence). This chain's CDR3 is CASSIGTFTGELFF. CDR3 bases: TGTGCCAGTAGTATCGGGACATTCACCGGGGAGCTGTTTTTT.

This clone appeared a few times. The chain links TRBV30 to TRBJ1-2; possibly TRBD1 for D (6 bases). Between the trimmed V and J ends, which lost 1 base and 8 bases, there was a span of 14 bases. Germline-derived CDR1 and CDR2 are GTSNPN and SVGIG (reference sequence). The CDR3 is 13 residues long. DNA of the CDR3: TGTGCCTGGAGTGCGCAGGGGTTTTGGGGCTACACCTTC. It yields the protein CAWSAQGFWGYTF.